This T cell receptor beta chain was profiled in a study of T-cell reconstitution after alpha-beta-depleted transplantation in children. V was cut by 1 base and J by 5 bases, with 8 bases left in between. The CDR3 runs 13 residues. Per germline, CDR1 SGHVS and CDR2 FNYEAQ. This clonotype was observed a handful of times. Preparation of the TCRbeta library used unique molecular identifiers. One entry per CDR3 protein, called by TCRdb with MiXCR from the PCR reads. The repertoire holds about 540,000 distinct CDR3 sequences, with about 17% as singletons. This receptor was taken from a human donor who donated a stem cell graft to a child with acute lymphoblastic leukemia. The source was PBMCs from the stem cell graft donor, collected from the stem cell graft. V is TRBV7-6 and J is TRBJ1-1; D not resolved. In DNA, the CDR3 is TGTGCCAGCAGCTTAGGGCAGGTTACTGAAGCTTTCTTT. Protein product: CASSLGQVTEAFF. The whole variable domain, remainder taken from reference TRBV7-6 and TRBJ1-1, is GAGVSQSPRYKVTKRGQDVALRCDPISGHVSLYWYRQALGQGPEFLTYFNYEAQQDKSGLPNDRFSAERPEGSISTLTIQRTEQRDSAMYRCASSLGQVTEAFFGQGTRLTVV.